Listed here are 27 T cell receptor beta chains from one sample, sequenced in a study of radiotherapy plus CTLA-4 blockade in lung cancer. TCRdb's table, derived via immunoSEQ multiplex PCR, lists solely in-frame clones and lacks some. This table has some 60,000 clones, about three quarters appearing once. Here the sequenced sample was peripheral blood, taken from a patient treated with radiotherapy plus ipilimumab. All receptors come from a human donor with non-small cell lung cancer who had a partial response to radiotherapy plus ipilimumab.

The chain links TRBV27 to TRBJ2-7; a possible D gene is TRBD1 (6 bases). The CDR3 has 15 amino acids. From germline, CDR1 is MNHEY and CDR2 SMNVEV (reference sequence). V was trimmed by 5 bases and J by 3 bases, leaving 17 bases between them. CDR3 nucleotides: TGTGCCAGCAGTCCCTCCCAGGGGCTGCACTACGAGCAGTACTTC. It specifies CASSPSQGLHYEQYF.

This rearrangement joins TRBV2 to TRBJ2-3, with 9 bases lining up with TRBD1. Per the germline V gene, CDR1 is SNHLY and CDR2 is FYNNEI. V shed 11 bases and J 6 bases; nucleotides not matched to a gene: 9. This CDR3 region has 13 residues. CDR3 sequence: CARRDRVLDTQYF. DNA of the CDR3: TGTGCCCGGAGGGACAGGGTTTTGGATACGCAGTATTTT.

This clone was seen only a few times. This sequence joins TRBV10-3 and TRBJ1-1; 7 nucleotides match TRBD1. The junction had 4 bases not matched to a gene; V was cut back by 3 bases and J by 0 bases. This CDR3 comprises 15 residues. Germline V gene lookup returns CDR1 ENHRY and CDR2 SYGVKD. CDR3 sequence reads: CAISEDRAMNTEAFF. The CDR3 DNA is TGTGCCATCAGTGAAGACAGGGCTATGAACACTGAAGCTTTCTTT.

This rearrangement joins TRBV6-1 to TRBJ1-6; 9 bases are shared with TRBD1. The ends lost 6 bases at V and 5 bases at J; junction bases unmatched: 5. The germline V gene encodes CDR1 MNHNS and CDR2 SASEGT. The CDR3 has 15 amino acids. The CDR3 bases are TGTGCCAGCAGCTATGGGACAGGGAATAATTCACCCCTCCACTTT. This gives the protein CASSYGTGNNSPLHF.

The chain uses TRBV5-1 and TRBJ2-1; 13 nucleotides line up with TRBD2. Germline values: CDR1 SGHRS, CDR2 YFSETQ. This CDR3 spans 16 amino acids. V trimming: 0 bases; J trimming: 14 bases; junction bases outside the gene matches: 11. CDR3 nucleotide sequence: TGCGCCAGCAGCTTGGGACTAGCGGGGGGCACGGGGAAGGAGTTCTTC. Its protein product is CASSLGLAGGTGKEFF.

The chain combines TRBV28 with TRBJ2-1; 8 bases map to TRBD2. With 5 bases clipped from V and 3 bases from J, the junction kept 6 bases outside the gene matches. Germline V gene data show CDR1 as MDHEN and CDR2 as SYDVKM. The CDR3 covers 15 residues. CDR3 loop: CASSEAGVVYNEQFF. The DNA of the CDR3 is TGTGCCAGCAGTGAAGCGGGGGTGGTCTACAATGAGCAGTTCTTC.

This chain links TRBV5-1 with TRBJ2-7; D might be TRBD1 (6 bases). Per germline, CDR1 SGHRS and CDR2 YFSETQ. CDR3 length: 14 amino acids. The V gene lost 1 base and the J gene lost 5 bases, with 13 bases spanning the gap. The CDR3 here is CASSLTGGKDEQYF. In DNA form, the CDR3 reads TGCGCCAGCAGCTTGACTGGGGGCAAGGACGAGCAGTACTTC.

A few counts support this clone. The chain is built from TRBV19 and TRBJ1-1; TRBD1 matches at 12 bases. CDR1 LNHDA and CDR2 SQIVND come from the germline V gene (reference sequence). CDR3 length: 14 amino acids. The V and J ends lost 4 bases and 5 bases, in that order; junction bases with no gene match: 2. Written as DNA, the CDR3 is TGTGCCAGTAGTAGGGACAGGGGGCGTACTGAAGCTTTCTTT. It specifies CASSRDRGRTEAFF. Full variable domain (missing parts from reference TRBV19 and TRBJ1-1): DGGITQSPKYLFRKEGQNVTLSCEQNLNHDAMYWYRQDPGQGLRLIYYSQIVNDFQKGDIAEGYSVSREKKESFPLTVTSAQKNPTAFYLCASSRDRGRTEAFFGQGTRLTVV.

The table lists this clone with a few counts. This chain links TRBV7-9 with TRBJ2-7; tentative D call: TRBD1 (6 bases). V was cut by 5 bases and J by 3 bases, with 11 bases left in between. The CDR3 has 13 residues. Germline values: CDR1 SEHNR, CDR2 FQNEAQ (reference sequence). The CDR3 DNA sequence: TGTGCCAGCAGCCCCCGGACAGACTACGAGCAGTACTTC. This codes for CASSPRTDYEQYF.

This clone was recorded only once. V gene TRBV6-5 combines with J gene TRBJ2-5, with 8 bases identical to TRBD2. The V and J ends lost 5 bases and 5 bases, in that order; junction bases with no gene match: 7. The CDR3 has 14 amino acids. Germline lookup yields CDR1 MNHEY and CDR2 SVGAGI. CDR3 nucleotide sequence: TGTGCCAGCAGTCCGGGGGGGCCGTTGGAGACCCAGTACTTC. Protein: CASSPGGPLETQYF.

Here the CDR3 reads CASSPRQGGLGQPQHF. DNA for the CDR3: TGTGCCAGCAGTCCGCGACAGGGGGGGTTGGGTCAGCCCCAGCATTTT. V gene TRBV28 combines with J gene TRBJ1-5, with 9 bases fitting TRBD1. The CDR3 has 16 amino acids. Germline loops: CDR1 MDHEN, CDR2 SYDVKM. Germline trimming cut 5 bases from V and 6 bases from J; bases unmatched to any gene: 11.

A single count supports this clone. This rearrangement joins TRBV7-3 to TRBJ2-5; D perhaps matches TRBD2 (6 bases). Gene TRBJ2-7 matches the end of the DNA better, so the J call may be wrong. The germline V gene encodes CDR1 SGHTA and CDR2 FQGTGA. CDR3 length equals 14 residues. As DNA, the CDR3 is TGTGCCAGCAGCTTAGGAGGGAACGGCGACGAGCAGTACTTC. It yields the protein CASSLGGNGDEQYF.

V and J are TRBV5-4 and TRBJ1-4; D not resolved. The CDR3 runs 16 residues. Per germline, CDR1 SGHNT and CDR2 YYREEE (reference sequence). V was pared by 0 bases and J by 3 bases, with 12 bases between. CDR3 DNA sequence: TGTGCCAGCAGCTTGGGAGGATCGGGAGCTAATGAAAAACTGTTTTTT. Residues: CASSLGGSGANEKLFF.

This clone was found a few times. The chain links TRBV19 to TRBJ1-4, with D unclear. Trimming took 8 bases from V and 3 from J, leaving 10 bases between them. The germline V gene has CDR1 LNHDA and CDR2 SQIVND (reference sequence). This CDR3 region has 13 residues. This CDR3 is CASAEAPNEKLFF. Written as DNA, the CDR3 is TGTGCCAGTGCCGAGGCCCCTAATGAAAAACTGTTTTTT.

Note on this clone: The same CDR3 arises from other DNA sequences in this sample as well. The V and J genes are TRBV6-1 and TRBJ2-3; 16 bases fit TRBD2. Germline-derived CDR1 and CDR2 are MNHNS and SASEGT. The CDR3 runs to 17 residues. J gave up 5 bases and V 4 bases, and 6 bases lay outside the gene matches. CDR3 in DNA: TGTGCCAGCAGTGGGGGACTAGCGGGGGGGCTTGGAGATACGCAGTATTTT. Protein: CASSGGLAGGLGDTQYF.

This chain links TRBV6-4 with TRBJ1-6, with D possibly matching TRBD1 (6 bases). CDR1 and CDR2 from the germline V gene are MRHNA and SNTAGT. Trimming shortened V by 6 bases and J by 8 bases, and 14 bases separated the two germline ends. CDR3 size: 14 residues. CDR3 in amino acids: CASSSDRRDSPLHF. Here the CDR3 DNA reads TGTGCCAGCAGCTCTGACAGGAGAGATTCACCCCTCCACTTT.

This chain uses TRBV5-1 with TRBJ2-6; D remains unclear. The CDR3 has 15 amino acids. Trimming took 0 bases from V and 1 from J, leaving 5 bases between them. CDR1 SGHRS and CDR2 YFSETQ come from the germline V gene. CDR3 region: CASSLVRSGANVLTF. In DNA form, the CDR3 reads TGCGCCAGCAGCTTGGTCCGGTCTGGGGCCAACGTCCTGACTTTC.

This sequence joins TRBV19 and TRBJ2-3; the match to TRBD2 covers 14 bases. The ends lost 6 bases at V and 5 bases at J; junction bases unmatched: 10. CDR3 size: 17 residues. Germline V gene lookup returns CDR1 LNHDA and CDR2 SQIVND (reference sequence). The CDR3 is CASSQTSGGASGDTQYF. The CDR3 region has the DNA TGTGCCAGTAGCCAGACTAGCGGGGGGGCCTCGGGAGATACGCAGTATTTT. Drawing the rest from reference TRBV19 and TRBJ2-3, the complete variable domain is DGGITQSPKYLFRKEGQNVTLSCEQNLNHDAMYWYRQDPGQGLRLIYYSQIVNDFQKGDIAEGYSVSREKKESFPLTVTSAQKNPTAFYLCASSQTSGGASGDTQYFGPGTRLTVL.

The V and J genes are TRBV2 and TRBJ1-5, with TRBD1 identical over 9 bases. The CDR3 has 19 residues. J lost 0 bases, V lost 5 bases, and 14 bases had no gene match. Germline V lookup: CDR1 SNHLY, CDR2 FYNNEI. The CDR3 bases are TGTGCCAGCAGTTCCTCCGGGACAGGGACAATGGGTAGCAATCAGCCCCAGCATTTT. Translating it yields CASSSSGTGTMGSNQPQHF.

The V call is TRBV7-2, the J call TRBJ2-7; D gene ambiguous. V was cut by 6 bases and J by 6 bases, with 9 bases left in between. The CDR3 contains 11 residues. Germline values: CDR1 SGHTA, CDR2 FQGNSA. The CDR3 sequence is CASSPGAEQYF. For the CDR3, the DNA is TGTGCCAGCAGTCCGGGTGCCGAGCAGTACTTC.

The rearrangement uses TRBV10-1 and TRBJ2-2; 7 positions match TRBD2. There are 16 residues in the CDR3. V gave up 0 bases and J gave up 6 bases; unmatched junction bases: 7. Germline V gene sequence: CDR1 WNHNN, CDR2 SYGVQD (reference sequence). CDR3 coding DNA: TGCGCCAGCAGTGAGTCTGGGGGGGGACGTTCCGGGGAGCTGTTTTTT. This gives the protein CASSESGGGRSGELFF.

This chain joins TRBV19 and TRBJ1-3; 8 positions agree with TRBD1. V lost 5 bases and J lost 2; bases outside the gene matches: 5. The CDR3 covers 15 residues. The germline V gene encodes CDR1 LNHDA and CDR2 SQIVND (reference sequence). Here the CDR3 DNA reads TGTGCCAGTAGTTTCACGACAGGGGCTGGAAACACCATATATTTT. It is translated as CASSFTTGAGNTIYF.

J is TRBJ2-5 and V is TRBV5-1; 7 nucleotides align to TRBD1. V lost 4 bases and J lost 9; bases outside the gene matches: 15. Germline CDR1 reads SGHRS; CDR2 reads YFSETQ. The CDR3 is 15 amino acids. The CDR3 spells CASSPGDRVDLPQYF. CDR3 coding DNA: TGCGCCAGCAGCCCCGGAGACAGGGTTGACCTTCCCCAGTACTTC.

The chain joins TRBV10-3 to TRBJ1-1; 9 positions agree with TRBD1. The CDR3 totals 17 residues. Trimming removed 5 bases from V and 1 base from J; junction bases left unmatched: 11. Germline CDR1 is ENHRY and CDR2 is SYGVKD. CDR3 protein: CAISPGPGQGGNTEAFF. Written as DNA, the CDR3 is TGTGCCATCAGTCCAGGGCCGGGACAGGGAGGGAACACTGAAGCTTTCTTT.

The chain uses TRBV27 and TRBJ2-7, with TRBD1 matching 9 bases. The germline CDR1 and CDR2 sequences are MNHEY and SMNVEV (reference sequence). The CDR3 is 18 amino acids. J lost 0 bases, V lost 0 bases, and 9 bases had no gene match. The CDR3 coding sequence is TGTGCCAGCAGTTTATCGGAGACAGGGGGTAAGAGCTCCTACGAGCAGTACTTC. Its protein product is CASSLSETGGKSSYEQYF.

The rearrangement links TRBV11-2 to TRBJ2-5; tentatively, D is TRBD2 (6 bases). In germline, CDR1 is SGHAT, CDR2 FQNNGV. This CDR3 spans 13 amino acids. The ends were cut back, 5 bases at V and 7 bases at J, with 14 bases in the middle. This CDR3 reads CASSPDTEGTQYF. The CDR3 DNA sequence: TGTGCCAGCAGCCCCGATACGGAGGGGACCCAGTACTTC.

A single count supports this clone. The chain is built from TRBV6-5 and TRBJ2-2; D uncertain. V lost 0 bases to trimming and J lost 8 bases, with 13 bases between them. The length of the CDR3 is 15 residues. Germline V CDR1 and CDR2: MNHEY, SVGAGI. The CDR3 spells CASSYSKYMQGELFF. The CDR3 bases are TGTGCCAGCAGTTACTCGAAATATATGCAGGGGGAGCTGTTTTTT.